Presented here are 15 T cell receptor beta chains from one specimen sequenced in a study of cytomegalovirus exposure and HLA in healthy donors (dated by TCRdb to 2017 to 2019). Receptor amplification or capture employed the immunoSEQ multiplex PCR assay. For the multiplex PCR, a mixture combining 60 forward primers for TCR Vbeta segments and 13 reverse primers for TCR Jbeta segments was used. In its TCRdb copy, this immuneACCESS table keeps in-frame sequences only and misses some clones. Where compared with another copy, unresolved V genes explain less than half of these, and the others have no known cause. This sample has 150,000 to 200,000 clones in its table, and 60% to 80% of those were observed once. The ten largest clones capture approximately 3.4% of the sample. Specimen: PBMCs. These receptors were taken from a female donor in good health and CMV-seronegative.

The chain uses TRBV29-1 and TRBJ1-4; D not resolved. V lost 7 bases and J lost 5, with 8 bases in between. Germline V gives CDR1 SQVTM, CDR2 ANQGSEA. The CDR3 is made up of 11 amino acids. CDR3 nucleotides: TGCAGCGCCGGCGGGAATGAAAAACTGTTTTTT. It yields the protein CSAGGNEKLFF.

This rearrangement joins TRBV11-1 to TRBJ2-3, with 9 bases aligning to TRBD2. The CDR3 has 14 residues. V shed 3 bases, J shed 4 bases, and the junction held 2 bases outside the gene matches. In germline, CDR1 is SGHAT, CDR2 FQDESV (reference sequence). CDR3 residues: CASSLGLAADTQYF. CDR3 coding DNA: TGTGCCAGCAGCTTGGGACTAGCTGCAGATACGCAGTATTTT.

The CDR3 DNA follows: TGTGCCAGCGGACGTGACAGGGGGTCCCACGAGCAGTACTTC. This codes for CASGRDRGSHEQYF. This sequence joins TRBV28 and TRBJ2-7, with 9 bases aligning to TRBD1. The germline CDR1 and CDR2 sequences are MDHEN and SYDVKM. CDR3 size: 14 residues. After removal of 8 bases from V and 5 bases from J, the junction contained 10 bases not matched to a gene.

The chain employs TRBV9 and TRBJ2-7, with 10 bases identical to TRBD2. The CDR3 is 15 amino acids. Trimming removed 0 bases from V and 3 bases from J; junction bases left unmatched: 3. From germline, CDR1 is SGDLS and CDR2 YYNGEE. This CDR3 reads CASSVAASGGYEQYF. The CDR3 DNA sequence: TGTGCCAGCAGCGTAGCGGCTAGCGGGGGCTACGAGCAGTACTTC.

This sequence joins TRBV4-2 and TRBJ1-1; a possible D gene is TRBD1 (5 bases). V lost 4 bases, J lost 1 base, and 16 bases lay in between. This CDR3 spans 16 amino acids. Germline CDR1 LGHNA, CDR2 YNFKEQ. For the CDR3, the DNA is TGTGCCAGCAGCCCCAGTGGGGCAGAGGAGAACACTGAAGCTTTCTTT. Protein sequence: CASSPSGAEENTEAFF.

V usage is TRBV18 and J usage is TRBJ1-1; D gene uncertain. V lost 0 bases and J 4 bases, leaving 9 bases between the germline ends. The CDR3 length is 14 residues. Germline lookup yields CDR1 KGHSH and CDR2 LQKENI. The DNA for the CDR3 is TGTGCCAGCTCACCACCGGCGGGTTCCACTGAAGCTTTCTTT. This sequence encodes CASSPPAGSTEAFF.

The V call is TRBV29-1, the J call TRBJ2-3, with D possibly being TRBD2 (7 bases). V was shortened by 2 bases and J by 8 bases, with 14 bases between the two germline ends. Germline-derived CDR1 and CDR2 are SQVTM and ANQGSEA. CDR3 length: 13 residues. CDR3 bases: TGCAGCGTTGAATGGCGTGGGGGGGCTACGCAGTATTTT. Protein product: CSVEWRGGATQYF.

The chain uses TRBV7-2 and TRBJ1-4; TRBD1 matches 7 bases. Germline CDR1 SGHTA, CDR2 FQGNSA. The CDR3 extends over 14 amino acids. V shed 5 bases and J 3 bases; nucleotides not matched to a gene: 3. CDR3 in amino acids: CASSLTGPNEKLFF. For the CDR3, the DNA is TGTGCCAGCAGCCTGACAGGGCCTAATGAAAAACTGTTTTTT.

The CDR3 is CASSARDRDEQYF. The CDR3 bases are TGTGCCAGCAGTGCCCGGGACAGGGACGAGCAGTACTTC. The chain joins TRBV2 to TRBJ2-7; 9 nucleotides align to TRBD1. Germline assignment: CDR1 SNHLY and CDR2 FYNNEI. The junction had 3 bases not matched to a gene; V was cut back by 4 bases and J by 5 bases. This CDR3 is 13 amino acids long.

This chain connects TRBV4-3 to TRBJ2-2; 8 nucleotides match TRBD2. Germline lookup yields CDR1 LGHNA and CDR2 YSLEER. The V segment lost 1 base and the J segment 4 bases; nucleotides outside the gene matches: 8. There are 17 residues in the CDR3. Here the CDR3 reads CASSQAGLAGPTGELFF. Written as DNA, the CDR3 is TGCGCCAGCAGCCAAGCAGGATTAGCGGGGCCCACCGGGGAGCTGTTTTTT.

CDR3 sequence (DNA): TGTGCCAGTGGTTTCCTAGCGGGGGCACAAGAGACCCAGTACTTC. It codes for CASGFLAGAQETQYF. This sequence joins TRBV19 and TRBJ2-5; 10 nucleotides align to TRBD2. In germline, CDR1 is LNHDA, CDR2 SQIVND (reference sequence). This CDR3 has 15 residues. The V segment lost 8 bases and the J segment 2 bases; nucleotides outside the gene matches: 8.

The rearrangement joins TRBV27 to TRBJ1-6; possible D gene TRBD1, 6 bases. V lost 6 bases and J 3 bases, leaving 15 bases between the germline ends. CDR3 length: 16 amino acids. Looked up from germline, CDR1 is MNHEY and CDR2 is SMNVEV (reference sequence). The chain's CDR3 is CASRPPTGYYNSPLHF. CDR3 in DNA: TGTGCCAGCAGACCCCCAACAGGGTACTATAATTCACCCCTCCACTTT.

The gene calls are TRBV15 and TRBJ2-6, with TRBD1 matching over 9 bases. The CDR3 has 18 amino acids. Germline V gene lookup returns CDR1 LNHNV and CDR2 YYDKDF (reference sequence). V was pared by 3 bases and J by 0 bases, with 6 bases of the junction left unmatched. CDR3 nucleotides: TGTGCCACCAGCAGGGCTTCACAGGGGGCCTCTGGGGCCAACGTCCTGACTTTC. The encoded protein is CATSRASQGASGANVLTF.

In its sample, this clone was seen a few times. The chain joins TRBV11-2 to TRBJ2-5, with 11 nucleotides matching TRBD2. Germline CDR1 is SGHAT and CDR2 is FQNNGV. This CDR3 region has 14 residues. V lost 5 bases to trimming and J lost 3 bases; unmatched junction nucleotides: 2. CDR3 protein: CASSVAGGEETQYF. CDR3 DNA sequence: TGTGCCAGCAGCGTAGCGGGAGGGGAAGAGACCCAGTACTTC.

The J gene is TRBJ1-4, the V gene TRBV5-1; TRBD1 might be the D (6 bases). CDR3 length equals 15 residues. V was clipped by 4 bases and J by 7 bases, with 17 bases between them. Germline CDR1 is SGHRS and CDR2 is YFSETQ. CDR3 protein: CASSHNDRPGEKLFF. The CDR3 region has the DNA TGCGCCAGCAGCCACAACGACAGGCCTGGTGAAAAACTGTTTTTT. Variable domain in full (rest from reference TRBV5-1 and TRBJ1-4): KAGVTQTPRYLIKTRGQQVTLSCSPISGHRSVSWYQQTPGQGLQFLFEYFSETQRNKGNFPGRFSGRQFSNSRSEMNVSTLELGDSALYLCASSHNDRPGEKLFFGSGTQLSVL.